The following is a T cell receptor beta chain sequence with its context. This record belongs to a study of blood T cell repertoires in COVID-19. On the study more broadly: Acute and convalescent COVID-19 specimens originated in the United States, Italy and Spain. PBMCs, B-cell-depleted T cells, or T cells provided the cDNA or gDNA that made up the material.

The CDR3 is 15 amino acids. Germline CDR1 SGHDT, CDR2 YYEEEE. Trimming at V came to 3 bases and at J to 4 bases, leaving 4 bases not matched to a gene. The authors' processing: Amplification from reference gene primers served as the basis for estimated nucleated cell counts. The repertoire was sequenced with immunoSEQ multiplex PCR; TCRdb's copy has only in-frame clones and lacks some. That table furnishes V, J and clone size, whereas the DNA furnished D and trimming. The profile shows 85,000 to 100,000 clones, around nine tenths of them singletons. This TCR was recovered from a man in his sixties with acute or convalescent COVID-19. What was sequenced was peripheral blood. The V and J genes are TRBV5-6 and TRBJ1-2; 12 bases agree with TRBD1. The CDR3 protein is CASSSRDRGPYGYTF. DNA for the CDR3: TGTGCCAGCAGCTCCCGGGACAGGGGGCCCTATGGCTACACCTTC.